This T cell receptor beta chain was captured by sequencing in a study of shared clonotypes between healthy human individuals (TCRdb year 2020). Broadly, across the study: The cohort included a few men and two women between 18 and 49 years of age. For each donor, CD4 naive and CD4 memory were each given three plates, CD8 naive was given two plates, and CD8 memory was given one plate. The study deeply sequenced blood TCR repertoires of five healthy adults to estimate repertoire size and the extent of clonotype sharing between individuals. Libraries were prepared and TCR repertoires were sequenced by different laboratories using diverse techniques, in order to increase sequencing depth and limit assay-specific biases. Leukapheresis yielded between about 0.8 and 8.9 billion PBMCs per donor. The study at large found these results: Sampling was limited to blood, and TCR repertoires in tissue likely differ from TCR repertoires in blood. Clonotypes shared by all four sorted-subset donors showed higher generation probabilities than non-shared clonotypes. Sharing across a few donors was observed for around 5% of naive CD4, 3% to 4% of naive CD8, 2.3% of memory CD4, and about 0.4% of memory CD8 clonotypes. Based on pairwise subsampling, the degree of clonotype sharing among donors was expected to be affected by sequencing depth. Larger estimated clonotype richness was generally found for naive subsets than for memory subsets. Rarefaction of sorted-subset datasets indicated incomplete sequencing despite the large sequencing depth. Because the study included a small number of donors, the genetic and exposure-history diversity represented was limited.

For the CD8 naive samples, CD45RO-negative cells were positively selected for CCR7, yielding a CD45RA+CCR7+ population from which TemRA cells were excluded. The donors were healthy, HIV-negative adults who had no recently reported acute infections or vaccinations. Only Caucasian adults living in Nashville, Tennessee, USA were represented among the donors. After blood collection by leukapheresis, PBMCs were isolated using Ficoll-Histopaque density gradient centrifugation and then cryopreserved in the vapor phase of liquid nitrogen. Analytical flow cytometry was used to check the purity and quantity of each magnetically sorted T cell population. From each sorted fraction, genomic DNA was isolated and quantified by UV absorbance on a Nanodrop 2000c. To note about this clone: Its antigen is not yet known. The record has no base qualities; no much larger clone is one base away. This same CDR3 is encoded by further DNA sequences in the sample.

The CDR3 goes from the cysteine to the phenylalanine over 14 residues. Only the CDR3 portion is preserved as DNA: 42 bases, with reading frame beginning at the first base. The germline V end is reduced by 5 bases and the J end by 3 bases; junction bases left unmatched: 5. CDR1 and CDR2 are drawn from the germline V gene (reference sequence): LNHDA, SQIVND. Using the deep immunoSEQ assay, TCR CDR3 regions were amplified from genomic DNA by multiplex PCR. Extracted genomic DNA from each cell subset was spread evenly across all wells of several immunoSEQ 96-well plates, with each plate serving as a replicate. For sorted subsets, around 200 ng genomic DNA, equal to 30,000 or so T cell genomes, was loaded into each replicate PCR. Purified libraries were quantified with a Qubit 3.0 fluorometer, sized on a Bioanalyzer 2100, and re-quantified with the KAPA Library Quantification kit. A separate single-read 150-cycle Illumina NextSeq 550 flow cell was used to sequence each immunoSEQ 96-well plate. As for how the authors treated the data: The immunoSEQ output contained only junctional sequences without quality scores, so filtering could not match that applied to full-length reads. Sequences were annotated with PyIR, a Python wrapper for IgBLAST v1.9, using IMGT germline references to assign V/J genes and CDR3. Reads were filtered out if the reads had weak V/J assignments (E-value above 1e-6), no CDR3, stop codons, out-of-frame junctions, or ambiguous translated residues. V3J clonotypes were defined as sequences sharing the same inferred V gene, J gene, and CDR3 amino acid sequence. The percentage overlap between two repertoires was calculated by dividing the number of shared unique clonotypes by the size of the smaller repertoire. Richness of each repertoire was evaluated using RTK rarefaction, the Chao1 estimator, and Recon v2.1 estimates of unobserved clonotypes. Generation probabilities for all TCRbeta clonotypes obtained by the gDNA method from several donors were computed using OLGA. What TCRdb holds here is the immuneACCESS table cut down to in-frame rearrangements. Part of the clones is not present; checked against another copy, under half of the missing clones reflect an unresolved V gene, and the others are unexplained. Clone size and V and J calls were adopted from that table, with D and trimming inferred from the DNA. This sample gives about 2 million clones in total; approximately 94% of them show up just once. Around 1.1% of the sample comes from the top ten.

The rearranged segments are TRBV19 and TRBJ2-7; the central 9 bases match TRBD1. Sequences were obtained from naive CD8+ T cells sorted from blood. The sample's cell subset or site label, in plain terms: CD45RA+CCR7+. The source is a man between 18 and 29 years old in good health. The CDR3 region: CASSSGTGSYEQYF. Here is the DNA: TGTGCCAGTAGTTCGGGGACAGGGAGCTACGAGCAGTACTTC.